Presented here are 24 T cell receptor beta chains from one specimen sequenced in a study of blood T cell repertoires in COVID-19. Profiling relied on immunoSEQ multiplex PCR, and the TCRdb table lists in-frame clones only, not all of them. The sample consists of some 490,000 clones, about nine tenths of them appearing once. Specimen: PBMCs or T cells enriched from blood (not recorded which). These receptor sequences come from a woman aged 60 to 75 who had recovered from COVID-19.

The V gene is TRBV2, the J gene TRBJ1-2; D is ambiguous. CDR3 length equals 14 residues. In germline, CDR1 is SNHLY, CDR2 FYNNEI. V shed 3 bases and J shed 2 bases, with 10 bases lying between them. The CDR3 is CASSDRRGNYGYTF. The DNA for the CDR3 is TGTGCCAGCAGTGATCGGCGAGGGAACTATGGCTACACCTTC.

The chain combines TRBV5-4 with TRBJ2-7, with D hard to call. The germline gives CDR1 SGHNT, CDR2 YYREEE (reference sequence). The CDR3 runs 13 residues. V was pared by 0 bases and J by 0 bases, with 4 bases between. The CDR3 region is CASSLESSYEQYF. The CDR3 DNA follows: TGTGCCAGCAGCTTGGAGAGCTCCTACGAGCAGTACTTC. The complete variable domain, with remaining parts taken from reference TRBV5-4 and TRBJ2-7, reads ETGVTQSPTHLIKTRGQQVTLRCSSQSGHNTVSWYQQALGQGPQFIFQYYREEENGRGNFPPRFSGLQFPNYSSELNVNALELDDSALYLCASSLESSYEQYFGPGTRLTVT.

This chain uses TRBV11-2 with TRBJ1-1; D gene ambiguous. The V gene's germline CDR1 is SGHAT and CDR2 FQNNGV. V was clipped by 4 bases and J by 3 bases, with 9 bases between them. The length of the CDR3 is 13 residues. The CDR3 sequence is CASSSNLDTEAFF. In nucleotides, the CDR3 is TGTGCCAGCAGCTCAAACTTGGACACTGAAGCTTTCTTT. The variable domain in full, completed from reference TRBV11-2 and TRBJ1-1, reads EAGVAQSPRYKIIEKRQSVAFWCNPISGHATLYWYQQILGQGPKLLIQFQNNGVVDDSQLPKDRFSAERLKGVDSTLKIQPAKLEDSAVYLCASSSNLDTEAFFGQGTRLTVV.

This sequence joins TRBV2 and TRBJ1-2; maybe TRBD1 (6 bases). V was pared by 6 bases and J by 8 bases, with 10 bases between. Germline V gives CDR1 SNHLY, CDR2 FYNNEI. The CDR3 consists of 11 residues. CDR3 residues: CASSTGLGYTF. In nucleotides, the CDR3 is TGTGCCAGCAGCACAGGGTTAGGCTACACCTTC.

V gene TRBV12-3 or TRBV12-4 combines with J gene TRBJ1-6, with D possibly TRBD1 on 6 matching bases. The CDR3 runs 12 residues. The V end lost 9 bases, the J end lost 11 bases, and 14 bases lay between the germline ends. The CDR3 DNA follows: TGTGCCAGTCAGGGGTCGGAGGCACCCCTCCACTTT. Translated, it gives CASQGSEAPLHF.

The CDR3 loop is CASSSAGQLTGELFF. The CDR3 nucleotides read TGTGCCAGCAGCTCCGCCGGACAGCTCACCGGGGAGCTGTTTTTT. The chain employs TRBV11-3 and TRBJ2-2; D is possibly TRBD1 (6 bases). There are 15 residues in the CDR3. V lost 4 bases and J 4 bases, leaving 13 bases between the germline ends. Germline V gene data show CDR1 as SGHNT and CDR2 as YENEEA.

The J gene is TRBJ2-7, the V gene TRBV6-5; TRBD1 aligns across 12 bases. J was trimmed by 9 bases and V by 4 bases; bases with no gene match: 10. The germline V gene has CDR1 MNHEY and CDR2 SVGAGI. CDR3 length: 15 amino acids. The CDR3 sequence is CASSSRDRGHIGQYF. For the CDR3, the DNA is TGTGCCAGCAGTTCAAGGGACAGGGGGCACATAGGGCAGTACTTC.

The CDR3, as DNA: TGTGCCAGCAGTCGCACAGGGAGCTCCTACAATGAGCAGTTCTTC. Translating gives CASSRTGSSYNEQFF. J is TRBJ2-1 and V is TRBV3-1 (or the pseudogene TRBV3-2); TRBD1 might be the D (6 bases). The CDR3 extends over 15 amino acids. V gave up 6 bases and J gave up 0 bases, with 12 bases separating them. CDR1 is LGHDT and CDR2 is YNNKEL in the germline V gene (reference sequence).

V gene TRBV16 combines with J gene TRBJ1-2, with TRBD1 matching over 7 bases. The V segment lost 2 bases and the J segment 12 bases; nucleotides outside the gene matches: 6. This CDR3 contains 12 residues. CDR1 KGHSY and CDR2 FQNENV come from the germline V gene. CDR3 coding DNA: TGTGCCAGCAGCCAAGATGGGACAGTAAACACCTTC. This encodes CASSQDGTVNTF.

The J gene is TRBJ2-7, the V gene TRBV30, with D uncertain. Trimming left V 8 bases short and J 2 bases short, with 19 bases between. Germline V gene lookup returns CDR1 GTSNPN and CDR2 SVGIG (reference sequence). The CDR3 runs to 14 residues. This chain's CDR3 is CAGRSTVPPYEQYV. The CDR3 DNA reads TGTGCCGGTAGGTCAACAGTGCCACCCTACGAGCAGTACGTC.

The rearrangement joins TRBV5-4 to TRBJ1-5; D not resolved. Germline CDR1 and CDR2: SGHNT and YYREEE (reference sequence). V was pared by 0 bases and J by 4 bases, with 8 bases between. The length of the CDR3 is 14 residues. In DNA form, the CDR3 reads TGTGCCAGCAGCTTGGGGCCCTCAAATCAGCCCCAGCATTTT. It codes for CASSLGPSNQPQHF.

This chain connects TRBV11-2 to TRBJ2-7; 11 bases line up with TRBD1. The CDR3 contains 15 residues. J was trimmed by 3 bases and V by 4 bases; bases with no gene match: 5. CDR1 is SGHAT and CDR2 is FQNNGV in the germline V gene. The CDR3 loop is CASSSLGTGGYEQYF. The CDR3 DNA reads TGTGCCAGCAGCTCGCTAGGGACAGGGGGCTACGAGCAGTACTTC.

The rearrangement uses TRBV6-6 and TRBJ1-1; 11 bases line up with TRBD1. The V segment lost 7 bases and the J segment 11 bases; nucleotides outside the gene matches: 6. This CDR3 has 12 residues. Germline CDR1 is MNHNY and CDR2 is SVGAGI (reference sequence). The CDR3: CASTLGTGGAFF. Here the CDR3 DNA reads TGTGCCAGCACCCTGGGGACAGGGGGGGCTTTCTTT.

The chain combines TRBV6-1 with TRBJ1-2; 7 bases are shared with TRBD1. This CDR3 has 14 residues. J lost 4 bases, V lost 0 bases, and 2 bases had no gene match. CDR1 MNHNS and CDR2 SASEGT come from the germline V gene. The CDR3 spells CASSEAWTGYGYTF. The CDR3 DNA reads TGTGCCAGCAGTGAAGCGTGGACAGGCTATGGCTACACCTTC.

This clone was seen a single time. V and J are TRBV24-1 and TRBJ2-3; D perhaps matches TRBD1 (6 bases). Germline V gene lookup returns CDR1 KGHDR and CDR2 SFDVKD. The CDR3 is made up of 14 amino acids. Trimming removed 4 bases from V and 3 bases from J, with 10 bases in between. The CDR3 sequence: CATSEGAQTDTQYF. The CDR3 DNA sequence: TGTGCCACCAGTGAGGGGGCGCAGACAGATACGCAGTATTTT.

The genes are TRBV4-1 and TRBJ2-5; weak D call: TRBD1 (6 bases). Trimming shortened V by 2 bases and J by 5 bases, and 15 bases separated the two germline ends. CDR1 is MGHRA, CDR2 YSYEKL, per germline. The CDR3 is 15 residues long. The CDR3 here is CASSQPTGSGETQYF. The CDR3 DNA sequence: TGCGCCAGCAGCCAACCTACAGGGTCCGGGGAGACCCAGTACTTC.

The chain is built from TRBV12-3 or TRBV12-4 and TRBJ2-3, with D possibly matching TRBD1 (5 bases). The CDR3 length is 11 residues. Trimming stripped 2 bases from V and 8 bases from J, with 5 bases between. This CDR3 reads CASSLQGTQYF. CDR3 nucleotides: TGTGCCAGCAGTTTACAGGGTACGCAGTATTTT.

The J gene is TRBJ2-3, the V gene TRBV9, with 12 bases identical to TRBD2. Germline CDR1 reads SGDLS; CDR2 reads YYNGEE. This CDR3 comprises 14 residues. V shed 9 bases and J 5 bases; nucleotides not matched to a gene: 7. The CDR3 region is CAIASGGAVDTQYF. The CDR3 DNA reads TGTGCCATCGCTAGCGGGGGGGCCGTAGATACGCAGTATTTT.

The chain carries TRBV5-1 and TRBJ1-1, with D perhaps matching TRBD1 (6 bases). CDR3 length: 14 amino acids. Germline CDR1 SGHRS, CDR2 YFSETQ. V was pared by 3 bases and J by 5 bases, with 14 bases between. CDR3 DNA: TGCGCCAGCAGCTCGCCCGGGACAATAACTGAAGCTTTCTTT. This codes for CASSSPGTITEAFF.

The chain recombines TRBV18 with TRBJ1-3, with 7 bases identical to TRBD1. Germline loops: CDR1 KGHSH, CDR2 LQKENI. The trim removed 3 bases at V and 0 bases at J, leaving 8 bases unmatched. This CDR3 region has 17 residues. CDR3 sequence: CASSPVTGRGSGNTIYF. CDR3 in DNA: TGTGCCAGCTCACCGGTGACAGGGAGAGGCTCTGGAAACACCATATATTTT.

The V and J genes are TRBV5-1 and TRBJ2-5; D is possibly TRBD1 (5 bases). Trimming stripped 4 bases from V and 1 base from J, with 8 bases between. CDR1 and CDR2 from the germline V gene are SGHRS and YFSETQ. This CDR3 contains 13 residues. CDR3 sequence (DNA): TGCGCCAGCAGCGGGGCAGGCCAAGAGACCCAGTACTTC. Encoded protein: CASSGAGQETQYF.

For the CDR3, the DNA is TGTGCCAGTAGTACCCTGGACAGAGAAAAACTGTTTTTT. Its protein product is CASSTLDREKLFF. This chain links TRBV19 with TRBJ1-4; D possibly corresponds to TRBD1 (6 bases). Germline assignment: CDR1 LNHDA and CDR2 SQIVND (reference sequence). Trimming left V 4 bases short and J 8 bases short, with 11 bases between. CDR3 length: 13 residues.

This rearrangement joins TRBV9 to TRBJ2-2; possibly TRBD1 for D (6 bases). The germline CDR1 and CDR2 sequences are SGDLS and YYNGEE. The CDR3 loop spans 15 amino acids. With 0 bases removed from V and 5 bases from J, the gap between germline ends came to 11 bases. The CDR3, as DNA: TGTGCCAGCAGCGTAGCAGGGGAACGGACCGGGGAGCTGTTTTTT. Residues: CASSVAGERTGELFF.

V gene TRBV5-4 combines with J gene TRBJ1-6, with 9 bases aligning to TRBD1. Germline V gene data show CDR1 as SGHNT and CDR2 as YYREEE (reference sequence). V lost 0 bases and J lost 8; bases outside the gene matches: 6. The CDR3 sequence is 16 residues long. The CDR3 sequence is CASSLGRGQGDSPLHF. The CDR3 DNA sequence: TGTGCCAGCAGCTTGGGCCGGGGACAGGGCGATTCACCCCTCCACTTT.